This TCR beta chain comes out of a study of cytotoxic CD8 clonotypes in ibrutinib-treated CLL. Across the whole study: Recorded responses included around 24 partial and 2 complete; following median roughly 70 months, roughly 15 stayed remitted and around 12 progressed. Study findings and constraints: For progressing versus sustained-remission patients, sampling times were not the same.

For this clone: The antigen remains unidentified.

The assay was immunoSEQ multiplex PCR, and TCRdb's table has in-frame clones only and misses some. Among 140,000 or so clones, around three quarters were seen once, and the ten largest hold 10% to 15%. Trimming stripped 4 bases from V and 3 bases from J, with 19 bases between. Germline values: CDR1 ENHRY, CDR2 SYGVKD. CDR3 length: 16 residues. This sequence originates from a human donor with chronic lymphocytic leukemia. The input for sequencing was PBMCs, taken after 12 months of ibrutinib treatment. The gene calls are TRBV10-3 and TRBJ2-7; TRBD1 is a possible D gene (6 bases). The CDR3 DNA sequence: TGTGCCATCAGTGGTGGGACATCAGGTGGGTTCTACGAGCAGTACTTC. This codes for CAISGGTSGGFYEQYF.